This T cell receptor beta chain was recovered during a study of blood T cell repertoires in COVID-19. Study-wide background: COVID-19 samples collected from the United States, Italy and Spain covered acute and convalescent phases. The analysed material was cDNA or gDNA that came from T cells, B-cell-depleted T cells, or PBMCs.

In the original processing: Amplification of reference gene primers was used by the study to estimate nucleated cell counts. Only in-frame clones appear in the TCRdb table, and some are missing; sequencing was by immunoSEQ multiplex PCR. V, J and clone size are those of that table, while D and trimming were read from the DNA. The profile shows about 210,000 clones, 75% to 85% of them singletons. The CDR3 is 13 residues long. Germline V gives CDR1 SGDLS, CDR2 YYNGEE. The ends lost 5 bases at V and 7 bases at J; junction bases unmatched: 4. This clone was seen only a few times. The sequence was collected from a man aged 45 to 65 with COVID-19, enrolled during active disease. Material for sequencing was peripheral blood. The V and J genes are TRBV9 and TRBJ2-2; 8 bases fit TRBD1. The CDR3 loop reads CASRQGVDGELFF. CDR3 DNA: TGTGCCAGCAGACAGGGGGTCGACGGGGAGCTGTTTTTT.